This TCR beta chain was captured by sequencing in a study of cytomegalovirus exposure and HLA in healthy donors. Whole-study findings and limits: Across donors, most TCRs were seen rarely, yet some public ones were widespread. Overall, approximately 150 TCR beta chains were annotated as cytomegalovirus-associated. By a later analysis, the bulk of CMV-associated TCR beta chains appeared HLA-restricted.

PCR was performed using 60 Vbeta and 13 Jbeta primers. Profiled with immunoSEQ multiplex PCR; TCRdb holds only in-frame clones, not every one. Its listing shows under 75,000 clones. V was pared by 0 bases and J by 5 bases, with 7 bases of the junction left unmatched. The CDR3 is made up of 17 amino acids. Germline CDR1 LGHNA, CDR2 YNFKEQ. Points on this clone: No antigen is known for it.

The source is a female donor in good health and CMV-seropositive. The chain employs TRBV4-2 and TRBJ2-7, with 13 nucleotides matching TRBD2. Sequencing was performed on PBMCs. The CDR3 sequence is CASSQDVGTSGTNEQYF. The CDR3 bases are TGTGCCAGCAGCCAAGATGTGGGGACTAGCGGGACCAACGAGCAGTACTTC.